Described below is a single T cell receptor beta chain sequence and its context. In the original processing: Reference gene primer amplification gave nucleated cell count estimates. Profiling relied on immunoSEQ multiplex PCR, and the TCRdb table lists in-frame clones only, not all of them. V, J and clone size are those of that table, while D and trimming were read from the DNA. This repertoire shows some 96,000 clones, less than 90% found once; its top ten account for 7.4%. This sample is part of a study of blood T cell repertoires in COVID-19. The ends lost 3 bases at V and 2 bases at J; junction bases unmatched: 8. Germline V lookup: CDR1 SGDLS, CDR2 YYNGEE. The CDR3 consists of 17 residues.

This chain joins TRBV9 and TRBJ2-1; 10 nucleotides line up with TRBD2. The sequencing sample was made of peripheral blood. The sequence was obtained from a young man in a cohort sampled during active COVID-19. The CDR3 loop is CASSDSKLAGTYNEQFF. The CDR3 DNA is TGTGCCAGCAGCGACAGTAAACTAGCGGGGACCTACAATGAGCAGTTCTTC. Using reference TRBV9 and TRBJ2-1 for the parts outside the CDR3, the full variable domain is DSGVTQTPKHLITATGQRVTLRCSPRSGDLSVYWYQQSLDQGLQFLIQYYNGEERAKGNILERFSAQQFPDLHSELNLSSLELGDSALYFCASSDSKLAGTYNEQFFGPGTRLTVL.